The clone carrying this T cell receptor (beta chain) came up a few times. Antigen unknown. This CDR3 has 14 amino acids. Trimming cost V 3 bases and J 8 bases; bases outside gene matches: 7. Germline V gene lookup returns CDR1 MNHEY and CDR2 SMNVEV (reference sequence). This entry belongs to a study of blood T cells in healthy people across ages. A sample-barcoded 5' primer and a J-beta primer mix were used in a second PCR of about 6 to 12 cycles. Each cDNA molecule was tagged by a template-switch adaptor that had 12 random nucleotides. Each sample yielded at least 3 million CDR3-containing paired-end reads. MiXCR, applied by TCRdb to the 5' RACE reads, yields one record per CDR3 protein. Of about 1.6 million distinct CDR3 sequences in the sample, almost 35% were seen once. Study-wide results and limits: Estimates of total diversity, which came from one million sequenced T cells, were considered to be underestimates. Getting older went along with TCR beta diversity per million T cells dropping roughly linearly.

The chain couples TRBV27 to TRBJ2-1, with 7 nucleotides matching TRBD2. The clonotype was recovered from a young woman in good health. The specimen sequenced was blood. CDR3 sequence (DNA): TGTGCCAGCAGTTTGGGGGGGGTATTTTATGAGCAGTTCTTC. The encoded protein is CASSLGGVFYEQFF.